Below, 25 T cell receptor beta chains from the same sample are listed, as sequenced in a study of T cells in Graves' hyperthyroidism and ophthalmopathy. Researchers amplified the TCR beta CDR3 regions from RNA transcripts. The HTBI primer set was used in a first-round RT-PCR of the TCR CDR3. Each CDR3 protein is one row after TCRdb ran MiXCR on the multiplex PCR reads. This sample has 300,000 to 450,000 distinct CDR3 sequences, with approximately 14% found just once. The sequenced sample was blood. Receptors originate from a woman between 18 and 29 years old with Graves' hyperthyroidism that later progressed to Graves' ophthalmopathy.

The rearrangement links TRBV29-1 to TRBJ2-7, with 7 bases lining up with TRBD1. Germline CDR1 and CDR2: SQVTM and ANQGSEA. V trimming: 7 bases; J trimming: 5 bases; junction bases outside the gene matches: 14. The CDR3 sequence is 14 residues long. CDR3 amino acids: CSAYRDDRENEQYF. As DNA, the CDR3 is TGCAGCGCCTACCGTGACGACAGGGAGAACGAGCAGTACTTC.

The chain employs TRBV7-3 and TRBJ2-7; possibly TRBD1 for D (5 bases). The CDR3 loop spans 13 amino acids. Germline V gene sequence: CDR1 SGHTA, CDR2 FQGTGA. Trimming stripped 4 bases from V and 6 bases from J, with 13 bases between. CDR3 amino acids: CASSSSRESEQYF. CDR3 sequence (DNA): TGTGCCAGCAGCTCCTCCAGGGAATCCGAGCAGTACTTC.

On this clonotype itself: A read error may explain this, as a much larger clone is one base away. The chain recombines TRBV20-1 with TRBJ2-7; 9 bases align to TRBD2. Germline loops: CDR1 DFQATT, CDR2 SNEGSKA (reference sequence). With 0 bases clipped from V and 2 bases from J, the junction kept 5 bases outside the gene matches. CDR3 length equals 15 residues. CDR3 sequence (DNA): TGCAGTGCTAGAGATGTAGCGGGGGCCCCCTACGAGCAGTACTTC. Translation gives CSARDVAGAPYEQYF.

This clonotype was counted ten times or more. The V and J genes are TRBV11-2 and TRBJ1-2; TRBD1 aligns across 7 bases. V was clipped by 2 bases and J by 10 bases; unmatched bases: 7. CDR1 is SGHAT and CDR2 is FQNNGV in the germline V gene. This CDR3 spans 13 amino acids. This CDR3 reads CASSLTAGGAYTF. The CDR3 region has the DNA TGTGCCAGCAGCTTAACGGCAGGGGGGGCCTACACCTTC.

In this sample, this clonotype turned up many times. The chain employs TRBV10-3 and TRBJ2-5; 7 nucleotides match TRBD2. In germline, CDR1 is ENHRY, CDR2 SYGVKD. The CDR3 totals 15 residues. Germline trimming cut 5 bases from V and 5 bases from J; bases unmatched to any gene: 11. The CDR3 DNA is TGTGCCATCAGTAACCTCGGGGGGATGAGCGAGACCCAGTACTTC. Amino acids: CAISNLGGMSETQYF.

This chain joins TRBV6-1 and TRBJ2-4, with TRBD2 as a possible D gene (7 bases). V was pared by 4 bases and J by 1 base, with 17 bases between. Germline V gene data show CDR1 as MNHNS and CDR2 as SASEGT. The CDR3 is 17 amino acids. Written as DNA, the CDR3 is TGTGCCAGCAGTGGGGGGGGGGGGGGGGCGGCCAAAAACATTCAGTACTTC. Amino acid sequence: CASSGGGGGAAKNIQYF.

This clonotype has ten or more counts. The rearrangement links TRBV6-1 to TRBJ2-2; D ambiguous. The CDR3 covers 13 residues. CDR1 MNHNS and CDR2 SASEGT come from the germline V gene. V lost 7 bases, J lost 2 bases, and 8 bases lay in between. The CDR3 DNA sequence: TGTGCCAGCATCACTTTCAACACCGGGGAGCTGTTTTTT. Protein product: CASITFNTGELFF.

Comments on this clonotype: Possible read error: a much larger clone is one base away. The chain is built from TRBV18 and TRBJ2-7; 8 nucleotides match TRBD2. In germline, CDR1 is KGHSH, CDR2 LQKENI. V shed 7 bases and J 0 bases; nucleotides not matched to a gene: 8. This CDR3 spans 15 amino acids. CDR3 loop: CASFRTSGPSYEQYF. The CDR3 DNA sequence: TGTGCCAGCTTCCGAACTAGCGGCCCCTCCTACGAGCAGTACTTC.

This clonotype was detected a few times. V is TRBV20-1 and J is TRBJ2-1, with 7 nucleotides matching TRBD2. The trim removed 1 base at V and 8 bases at J, leaving 5 bases unmatched. CDR3 length equals 13 residues. Per the germline V gene, CDR1 is DFQATT and CDR2 is SNEGSKA (reference sequence). The chain's CDR3 is CSARVGGRDEQFF. The DNA for the CDR3 is TGCAGTGCTAGAGTGGGAGGGAGGGATGAGCAGTTCTTC.

This clonotype has a count of ten or more. This chain uses TRBV12-3 or TRBV12-4 with TRBJ2-2; 8 nucleotides line up with TRBD2. The length of the CDR3 is 17 residues. V was clipped by 7 bases and J by 4 bases; unmatched bases: 14. The CDR3 region is CASNQHFLAGSTGELFF. Written as DNA, the CDR3 is TGTGCCAGCAATCAGCATTTCTTAGCGGGAAGCACCGGGGAGCTGTTTTTT.

Ten or more counts support this clonotype. The rearrangement joins TRBV27 to TRBJ1-6; D unclear. The CDR3 is 12 residues long. Germline CDR1 MNHEY, CDR2 SMNVEV (reference sequence). Trimming shortened V by 3 bases and J by 5 bases, and 2 bases separated the two germline ends. As DNA, the CDR3 is TGTGCCAGCAGTTTCGATAATTCACCCCTCCACTTT. It specifies CASSFDNSPLHF.

V and J are TRBV7-8 and TRBJ1-2; unclear D gene. Germline CDR1 SGHVS, CDR2 FQNEAQ. The germline V and J ends were trimmed by 1 base and 4 bases, with 13 bases remaining between them. The CDR3 is 15 residues long. The CDR3: CASSLVVKSPYGYTF. CDR3 sequence (DNA): TGTGCCAGCAGCTTAGTTGTCAAATCACCCTATGGCTACACCTTC.

Details on this clonotype: With a much larger clone just one base away, this may be a read error. Given the absence of the conserved phenylalanine or tryptophan at the CDR3 end, a read error is likely. V and J are TRBV14 and TRBJ2-7; D is perhaps TRBD1 or TRBD2 (5 bases each). The germline gives CDR1 SGHDN, CDR2 FVKESK. The CDR3 consists of 15 residues. V was pared by 5 bases and J by 3 bases, with 17 bases between. CDR3 in amino acids: CASSRKWGTDYEQYY. The CDR3 DNA sequence: TGTGCCAGCAGCAGAAAGTGGGGGACGGACTACGAGCAGTACTAC.

This clonotype turned up a few times. The chain joins TRBV6-1 to TRBJ1-2, with 7 bases matching TRBD1. Trimming at V came to 5 bases and at J to 4 bases, leaving 13 bases not matched to a gene. Germline CDR1 reads MNHNS; CDR2 reads SASEGT. This CDR3 contains 16 residues. The CDR3 sequence: CASSPKITGAVYGYTF. CDR3 DNA: TGTGCCAGCAGTCCTAAAATTACAGGGGCGGTCTATGGCTACACCTTC.

This clonotype was counted many times. Here the CDR3 DNA reads TGTGCCAGCAGTCACATCAAGAGCTATGGCTACACCTTC. Its protein is CASSHIKSYGYTF. The chain has TRBV2 and TRBJ1-2; no reliable D call. The CDR3 has 13 residues. V dropped 5 bases and J dropped 4 bases, with 11 bases sitting between them. CDR1 is SNHLY and CDR2 is FYNNEI in the germline V gene.

Many counts were recorded for this clonotype. The chain couples TRBV12-3 or TRBV12-4 to TRBJ2-1; 10 bases line up with TRBD2. This CDR3 spans 14 amino acids. V dropped 8 bases and J dropped 9; count of bases not matched to a gene: 10. The CDR3 region is CASLPIAGGSEQFF. In DNA, the CDR3 is TGTGCCAGCCTCCCTATAGCGGGAGGTAGTGAGCAGTTCTTC.

In this sample, this clonotype turned up once. This sequence joins TRBV6-2 or TRBV6-3 and TRBJ2-3, with D hard to call. CDR3 length equals 14 residues. Per the germline V gene, CDR1 is MNHEY and CDR2 is SVGEGT. V was cut by 8 bases and J by 5 bases, with 17 bases left in between. The DNA for the CDR3 is TGTGCCAGCTCGGGTGCGATGTTAAGAGATACGCAGTATTTT. It codes for CASSGAMLRDTQYF.

V usage is TRBV20-1 and J usage is TRBJ2-7; TRBD2 matches at 14 bases. The J segment lost 6 bases and the V segment lost 5 bases, leaving 6 bases of the junction unmatched. CDR3 length equals 14 residues. Germline CDR1 and CDR2: DFQATT and SNEGSKA (reference sequence). CDR3 protein: CSAFRLAGGREQYF. The CDR3, as DNA: TGCAGTGCTTTCCGACTAGCGGGAGGGCGCGAGCAGTACTTC.

The genes are TRBV20-1 and TRBJ1-1; D not resolved. V was trimmed by 4 bases and J by 0 bases, leaving 9 bases between them. The CDR3 spans 13 residues. Germline V CDR1 and CDR2: DFQATT, SNEGSKA (reference sequence). CDR3 in amino acids: CSATYTVNTEAFF. The CDR3 DNA sequence: TGCAGTGCTACCTATACAGTGAACACTGAAGCTTTCTTT.

This rearrangement joins TRBV5-5 to TRBJ1-1; 7 bases are shared with TRBD1. The CDR3 totals 16 residues. Per the germline V gene, CDR1 is SGHKS and CDR2 is YYEKEE (reference sequence). The J segment lost 0 bases and the V segment lost 4 bases, leaving 9 bases of the junction unmatched. The CDR3 spells CASSEIQGFMNTEAFF. CDR3 nucleotide sequence: TGTGCCAGCAGCGAGATACAGGGGTTTATGAACACTGAAGCTTTCTTT. Full variable domain (missing parts from reference TRBV5-5 and TRBJ1-1): DAGVTQSPTHLIKTRGQQVTLRCSPISGHKSVSWYQQVLGQGPQFIFQYYEKEERGRGNFPDRFSARQFPNYSSELNVNALLLGDSALYLCASSEIQGFMNTEAFFGQGTRLTVV.

In DNA form, the CDR3 reads TGTGCCAGCAGTTTTACCAGAGGAGCCTACGAGCAGTACTTC. Translated: CASSFTRGAYEQYF. This sequence joins TRBV27 and TRBJ2-7, with D hard to call. This CDR3 region has 14 residues. V was clipped by 3 bases and J by 2 bases, with 11 bases between them. The germline V gene encodes CDR1 MNHEY and CDR2 SMNVEV (reference sequence).

This clonotype was detected ten times or more. The V gene is TRBV7-9, the J gene TRBJ2-7, with a possible D match to TRBD1 (5 bases). The V end lost 1 base, the J end lost 0 bases, and 10 bases lay between the germline ends. This CDR3 is built from 15 residues. CDR1 is SEHNR, CDR2 FQNEAQ, per germline (reference sequence). The CDR3 is CASSLGFDSSYEQYF. CDR3 in DNA: TGTGCCAGCAGCTTAGGATTTGACAGCTCCTACGAGCAGTACTTC.

This clonotype was recorded at least ten times. V usage is TRBV7-8 and J usage is TRBJ2-1; 8 nucleotides match TRBD2. Germline CDR1 SGHVS, CDR2 FQNEAQ. V shed 3 bases and J 6 bases; nucleotides not matched to a gene: 7. The CDR3 is made up of 15 amino acids. The CDR3 sequence is CASSFPGLAGNEQFF. Written as DNA, the CDR3 is TGTGCCAGCAGCTTCCCCGGACTAGCAGGCAATGAGCAGTTCTTC.

This clonotype was seen at least ten times. The chain uses TRBV10-3 and TRBJ2-2; perhaps TRBD2 as D (6 bases). The CDR3 has 18 amino acids. V lost 3 bases to trimming and J lost 5 bases, with 22 bases between them. CDR1 and CDR2 (germline): ENHRY, SYGVKD. The CDR3 DNA reads as TGTGCCATCAGTGAACCAAGCGGAAGGAGGGAAGGAACCGGGGAGCTGTTTTTT. Its translation: CAISEPSGRREGTGELFF.

This clonotype has at least ten counts. V gene TRBV3-1 combines with J gene TRBJ2-7; D may be TRBD1 (6 bases). Trimming cost V 4 bases and J 0 bases, with 10 bases left between them. From germline, CDR1 is LGHDT and CDR2 YNNKEL (reference sequence). This CDR3 region has 14 residues. The CDR3 bases are TGTGCCAGCAGCCGGGGGCGTACCTCCTACGAGCAGTACTTC. The encoded protein is CASSRGRTSYEQYF.